The 32 T cell receptor beta chains given below trace back to one sample, sequenced in a study of tumor and adjacent non-tumor tissue in lung cancer. This sample's RNA came from whole unsorted tissue. The library came from three nested PCR rounds adapted from ARM-PCR protocols. TCRdb re-analysed the multiplex PCR reads in MiXCR, keeping a single row per CDR3 protein. The sample has about 66,000 distinct CDR3 sequences, 60% to 75% seen once. Sequenced input: lung tumor tissue. These TCRs come from a man in his sixties with non-small cell lung cancer.

The rearrangement links TRBV5-4 to TRBJ2-2; perhaps TRBD1 as D (6 bases). The germline CDR1 and CDR2 sequences are SGHNT and YYREEE (reference sequence). This CDR3 has 16 amino acids. CDR3 sequence: CDSSSDSGRETGELFF. CDR3 in DNA: TGTGACAGTAGCTCGGACAGTGGGCGCGAAACCGGGGAGCTGTTTTTT.

V usage is TRBV29-1 and J usage is TRBJ2-1; D gene ambiguous. The germline CDR1 and CDR2 sequences are SQVTM and ANQGSEA. Trimming stripped 4 bases from V and 4 bases from J, with 20 bases between. The CDR3 has 16 amino acids. The CDR3, as DNA: TGCAGCGTTGCGTCCATCCTACCGGGCGATTACAATGAGCAGTTCTTC. Translation: CSVASILPGDYNEQFF.

Of note for this clonotype: A much larger clonotype is one base distant, so this may be a read error. The chain joins TRBV5-4 to TRBJ1-3; perhaps TRBD1 as D (6 bases). CDR1 and CDR2 (germline): SGHNT, YYREEE (reference sequence). The CDR3 loop spans 17 amino acids. The V end was cut by 4 bases, the J end by 0 bases, with 17 bases between. The CDR3 here is CASSSEQGPNSGNTIYF. In DNA form, the CDR3 reads TGTGCCAGCAGCAGTGAGCAGGGGCCTAACTCTGGAAACACCATATATTTT.

The rearrangement uses TRBV6-1 and TRBJ1-5; D is undetermined. The CDR3 sequence is 13 residues long. Trimming cost V 4 bases and J 8 bases, with 12 bases left between them. Germline loops: CDR1 MNHNS, CDR2 SASEGT. CDR3 in DNA: TGTGCCAGCAGTGCGGAAGGCTATAAGCCCCAGCATTTT. The encoded protein is CASSAEGYKPQHF.

This clonotype was counted many times. The V gene is TRBV5-5, the J gene TRBJ2-7; no definite D call. This CDR3 region has 14 residues. Germline lookup yields CDR1 SGHKS and CDR2 YYEKEE (reference sequence). Trimming took 0 bases from V and 2 from J, leaving 9 bases between them. CDR3: CASSLATETYEQYF. For the CDR3, the DNA is TGTGCCAGCAGCTTGGCCACGGAAACCTACGAGCAGTACTTC.

In the case of this clonotype: An end of the junction differs from the germline gene, which may be a read error. The rearrangement links TRBV20-1 to TRBJ1-2; D is undetermined. The germline gives CDR1 DFQATT, CDR2 SNEGSKA (reference sequence). This CDR3 comprises 12 residues. In DNA, the CDR3 is TGCAGTGCCGGTCCAAGATTCTATTGCTACACCTTC. Its translation: CSAGPRFYCYTF.

This clonotype was seen once. No conserved phenylalanine or tryptophan ends this CDR3, so it is likely a read error. The chain couples TRBV10-2 to TRBJ1-5, with 7 nucleotides matching TRBD1. The CDR3 runs to 17 residues. The germline gives CDR1 WSHSY, CDR2 SAAADI. CDR3 residues: CAGSNHQGDYSNQPQHL. CDR3 nucleotides: TGCGCCGGCAGTAACCACCAGGGGGATTATAGCAATCAGCCCCAGCATCTT.

In its sample, this clonotype was seen many times. This chain joins TRBV5-4 and TRBJ2-7; 8 nucleotides line up with TRBD1. This CDR3 has 16 residues. V lost 3 bases and J lost 12; bases outside the gene matches: 20. Germline lookup yields CDR1 SGHNT and CDR2 YYREEE (reference sequence). The CDR3 reads CASSYGQGEKSRRRYF. In nucleotides, the CDR3 is TGTGCCAGCAGCTACGGACAGGGTGAGAAATCTCGGAGACGGTACTTC.

V is TRBV29-1 and J is TRBJ2-5; possibly TRBD2 for D (5 bases). Germline V gene sequence: CDR1 SQVTM, CDR2 ANQGSEA. The CDR3 is made up of 13 amino acids. The V end lost 3 bases, the J end lost 6 bases, and 14 bases lay between the germline ends. Here the CDR3 reads CSVEDETGKTQYF. The CDR3 DNA is TGCAGCGTTGAGGATGAGACGGGAAAGACCCAGTACTTC.

This clonotype was picked up a small number of times. The junction and the germline gene differ at one end; a read error may be behind it. The CDR3 DNA reads TGTGCAAGCAGTTACTCGGGCAGATATGAAGCTTTCTTT. This encodes CASSYSGRYEAFF. This rearrangement joins TRBV6-6 to TRBJ1-1; unclear D gene. The CDR3 has 13 residues. The germline gives CDR1 MNHNY, CDR2 SVGAGI (reference sequence).

Worth noting for this clonotype: One end of the junction does not line up with germline, which may come from a read error. The genes are TRBV29-1 and TRBJ1-1, with D maybe TRBD1 (6 bases). There are 13 residues in the CDR3. Germline CDR1 is SQVTM and CDR2 is ANQGSEA. CDR3: CSASGATNTEDFF. CDR3 nucleotides: TGTAGCGCCTCAGGGGCCACGAACACTGAAGATTTCTTT.

This clonotype was seen more than once but under ten times. One junction end disagrees with the germline gene, perhaps due to a read error. The chain couples TRBV5-5 to TRBJ1-6; 11 nucleotides align to TRBD1. The germline V gene has CDR1 SGHKS and CDR2 YYEKEE (reference sequence). The CDR3 runs 17 residues. CDR3: CAGSLTRTGGSDSPLHF. Here the CDR3 DNA reads TGTGCCGGCAGCTTAACCAGGACAGGGGGCAGCGATTCACCCCTCCACTTT. The variable domain in full, completed from reference TRBV5-5 and TRBJ1-6, reads DAGVTQSPTHLIKTRGQQVTLRCSPISGHKSVSWYQQVLGQGPQFIFQYYEKEERGRGNFPDRFSARQFPNYSSELNVNALLLGDSALYLCAGSLTRTGGSDSPLHFGNGTRLTVT.

This clonotype was seen once. One junction end does not reproduce the germline sequence, and a read error may be involved. J is TRBJ2-3 and V is TRBV6-6, with 8 bases aligning to TRBD1. The CDR3 length is 12 residues. CDR1 is MNHNY, CDR2 SVGAGI, per germline (reference sequence). The CDR3 reads CASSYRGITQYF. CDR3 coding DNA: TGTGCCAGTAGTTACAGGGGGATTACGCAGTATTTT.

Points on this clonotype: The germline gene is not matched at one end of the junction; a read error may be the cause. The chain has TRBV7-9 and TRBJ2-3, with no clear D. The germline V gene has CDR1 SEHNR and CDR2 FQNEAQ (reference sequence). This CDR3 spans 13 amino acids. The CDR3 here is CASSPEYSETQYF. In nucleotides, the CDR3 is TGTGCCAGCAGCCCGGAGTATTCAGAAACGCAGTATTTT.

As regards this clonotype: A read error is likely, as this CDR3 ends without the conserved phenylalanine or tryptophan. No DNA is shown, since the ends of the CDR3 on it are uncertain; the CDR3 is the one TCRdb lists. The rearrangement joins TRBV20-1 to TRBJ2-7. Germline V lookup: CDR1 DFQATT, CDR2 SNEGSKA (reference sequence). With termini counted, the CDR3 has 12 amino acids. CDR3 loop: CSARDRPDKQHL.

Concerning this clonotype: The final CDR3 position lacks the conserved phenylalanine or tryptophan, pointing to a likely read error. This chain uses TRBV6-1 with TRBJ2-7; D unresolved. CDR3 length: 14 residues. The ends were cut back, 6 bases at V and 3 bases at J, with 15 bases in the middle. Per the germline V gene, CDR1 is MNHNS and CDR2 is SASEGT. CDR3 DNA: TGTGCCAGCAGGGCAACCTTAGGTTACTACGAGCAGTACCTC. Protein sequence: CASRATLGYYEQYL.

The rearrangement uses TRBV18 and TRBJ2-2; 8 bases are a match to TRBD2. In germline, CDR1 is KGHSH, CDR2 LQKENI. The CDR3 length is 16 residues. The junction had 17 bases not matched to a gene; V was cut back by 10 bases and J by 7 bases. CDR3 residues: CANLPPGLAKRGELFF. CDR3 sequence (DNA): TGTGCCAACTTACCACCCGGACTAGCTAAGCGCGGGGAGCTGTTTTTT.

This clonotype is a singleton in its sample. A read error may account for a junction end that differs from germline. The gene calls are TRBV7-9 and TRBJ2-5; the match to TRBD2 covers 11 bases. CDR3 size: 15 residues. Germline V gene sequence: CDR1 SEHNR, CDR2 FQNEAQ (reference sequence). The CDR3 here is CANSRGTSGQETQYF. CDR3 nucleotide sequence: TGTGCCAACAGCCGGGGGACTAGCGGCCAAGAGACCCAGTACTTC.

As to this clonotype: The conserved phenylalanine or tryptophan is not found at the CDR3 terminus, so this likely reflects a read error. CDR3 region: CATSYSRLETDEQYI. The CDR3 DNA reads TGTGCCACCAGTTACTCGAGGCTGGAGACGGACGAGCAGTACATC. The chain combines TRBV6-5 with TRBJ2-7; D is uncertain. Germline V gene sequence: CDR1 MNHEY, CDR2 SVGAGI. This CDR3 is built from 15 residues.

Comment on this clonotype: One end of the junction fails to match germline, which may point to a read error. V usage is TRBV6-2 or TRBV6-3 and J usage is TRBJ2-1; D gene unclear. There are 17 residues in the CDR3. From germline, CDR1 is MNHEY and CDR2 SVGEGT. The CDR3 DNA reads as TGTGCCAGCAGTTACGACTGGCCCGATAAATTATACACTGAGCAGTTCTTC. Protein: CASSYDWPDKLYTEQFF.

Details on this clonotype: Since a much larger clone is just one base distant, this may be a read error. The chain combines TRBV5-1 with TRBJ1-1, with 9 bases that match TRBD1. The CDR3 has 15 residues. In germline, CDR1 is SGHRS, CDR2 YFSETQ. The CDR3 DNA reads as TGCGCCAGCTCTCTCGAGCGGGACAGGGTCACTGAAGCTCTCTTT. This translates into CASSLERDRVTEALF.

In the case of this clonotype: No conserved phenylalanine or tryptophan ends this CDR3, so it is likely a read error. The chain has TRBV20-1 and TRBJ2-2, with 11 bases lining up with TRBD2. Per the germline V gene, CDR1 is DFQATT and CDR2 is SNEGSKA (reference sequence). The CDR3 loop spans 16 amino acids. CDR3 DNA: TGCAATGCTACTTTAGCGGGAGGGCCGGAGACCAGGGAGCTGTTTTAT. Its translation: CNATLAGGPETRELFY.

Details on this clonotype: The junction departs from the called germline gene at one end, perhaps through a read error. The V gene is TRBV20-1, the J gene TRBJ1-5, with D hard to call. The CDR3 is made up of 12 amino acids. From germline, CDR1 is DFQATT and CDR2 SNEGSKA (reference sequence). The CDR3 loop is CNASRRIQPQHF. For the CDR3, the DNA is TGCAATGCTAGCCGCCGAATTCAGCCCCAGCATTTT.

For this clonotype: One junction end disagrees with the germline gene, perhaps due to a read error. The chain recombines TRBV20-1 with TRBJ1-3, with 7 positions matching TRBD1. CDR3 length: 17 amino acids. Looked up from germline, CDR1 is DFQATT and CDR2 is SNEGSKA (reference sequence). CDR3 coding DNA: TGCAGTGCTAGAGAGTGGGGACAGAAGACCTCTGGAAACGCCATATATTTT. Protein product: CSAREWGQKTSGNAIYF.

The chain joins TRBV20-1 to TRBJ2-7; TRBD2 matches 8 bases. With 5 bases clipped from V and 4 bases from J, the junction kept 13 bases outside the gene matches. The CDR3 is 15 residues long. The V gene's germline CDR1 is DFQATT and CDR2 SNEGSKA (reference sequence). The CDR3 DNA sequence: TGCAGTGCTCTTCCCCAGCATAGCGGGATGTACGAGCAGTACTTC. This codes for CSALPQHSGMYEQYF.

In DNA, the CDR3 is TGCAGCGGCTGGGGGGGGCGCGGGAGCCCGTCATCCAGGAGCAATGAGCAGTTCTTC. As protein: CSGWGGRGSPSSRSNEQFF. This chain connects TRBV29-1 to TRBJ2-1, with a possible D match to TRBD2 (7 bases). The V end lost 7 bases, the J end lost 6 bases, and 34 bases lay between the germline ends. There are 19 residues in the CDR3. Germline V gene lookup returns CDR1 SQVTM and CDR2 ANQGSEA.

Regarding this clonotype: At one end, the junction sequence differs from germline, possibly due to a read error. This chain links TRBV20-1 with TRBJ2-7, with TRBD2 identical over 15 bases. Germline-derived CDR1 and CDR2 are DFQATT and SNEGSKA (reference sequence). This CDR3 is 15 amino acids long. CDR3 loop: CNARKGLAGGREQYF. Written as DNA, the CDR3 is TGCAATGCTAGAAAGGGACTAGCGGGAGGACGAGAACAGTACTTC.

On this clonotype: The junction departs from the called germline gene at one end, perhaps through a read error. The chain carries TRBV12-5 and TRBJ2-7, with D maybe TRBD2 (6 bases). The CDR3 contains 19 residues. The V gene's germline CDR1 is LGHNT and CDR2 FRNRAP. The CDR3 reads CVSALESSDFTTHPDEQYF. The DNA of the CDR3 is TGTGTTAGTGCTTTGGAGTCTAGCGACTTTACCACCCACCCGGACGAGCAGTACTTC.

Notes on this clonotype: A read error is possible here, since a much larger clone lies one base away. CDR3 nucleotide sequence: TGTGCCAGCGGCTTAGGGTGGGCAGGGACCTACACAGATACGCAGTATTTT. It codes for CASGLGWAGTYTDTQYF. The rearrangement uses TRBV11-2 and TRBJ2-3, with D perhaps being TRBD1 or TRBD2 (5 bases each). Germline CDR1 SGHAT, CDR2 FQNNGV. CDR3 length: 17 residues.

Turning to this clonotype: This is likely a read error, given that the CDR3 carries no conserved phenylalanine or tryptophan at its end. The chain carries TRBV11-3 and TRBJ2-5; possibly TRBD2 for D (6 bases). The germline V gene has CDR1 SGHNT and CDR2 YENEEA. The CDR3 runs 15 residues. V lost 5 bases to trimming and J lost 5 bases, with 18 bases between them. CDR3 protein: CASSPGLTEEETQYL. The CDR3 DNA sequence: TGTGCCAGCAGCCCAGGACTAACGGAGGAGGAGACCCAGTACTTA.

Remarks on this clonotype: A read error may produce the germline difference seen at one junction end. The chain links TRBV11-3 to TRBJ2-3; D ambiguous. Per germline, CDR1 SGHNT and CDR2 YENEEA. CDR3 length: 12 amino acids. The CDR3 reads CASTLHTVRQYF. The CDR3 DNA sequence: TGTGCCAGCACCTTACATACAGTTAGGCAGTATTTT.

In the case of this clonotype: A junction boundary mismatches the germline segment, possibly from a read error. The chain carries TRBV29-1 and TRBJ2-1, with TRBD2 matching over 8 bases. From germline, CDR1 is SQVTM and CDR2 ANQGSEA. This CDR3 has 19 residues. This chain's CDR3 is CSGSGGRGSPPSRSNEQFF. Here the CDR3 DNA reads TGCAGCGGCTCGGGGGGGCGCGGGAGCCCGCCATCGAGGAGCAATGAACAGTTCTTC.